Listed below are T cell receptor beta chains from one sample, sequenced in a study of beta chain features in type 1 diabetes. Assay: immunoSEQ multiplex PCR; the TCRdb copy retains only in-frame clones and omits some. This table has roughly 350,000 clones, around 10% appearing once. The material sequenced was central memory CD4+ T cells from blood. All receptors come from a man aged 25 to 40 with type 1 diabetes. Each CDR3 is given with its conserved first and last residue. Each record gives: J gene, clone size, V gene, D gene, CDR3 DNA, CDR3 protein. A D gene is named only where the DNA matches it firmly. Clone size is shown for a subset of rows, as once, few, many or a class of expanded clone.

TRBJ1-2 | . | TRBV6-5 | TRBD1 | TGTGCCACTTGGACAGGGGGCGGCTCTGACTATGGCTACACCTTC | CATWTGGGSDYGYTF
TRBJ1-2 | few | TRBV19 | . | TGTGCCAGTAGTATCTGGACAAGAGGCTACACCTTC | CASSIWTRGYTF
TRBJ1-3 | few | TRBV5-1 | . | TGCGCCAGCAGCGCTAGCGTCCGATCTGGAAACACCATATATTTT | CASSASVRSGNTIYF
TRBJ2-3 | . | TRBV4-3 | . | TGCGCCAGCAGCCAAGATACTCGCACAGATACGCAGTATTTT | CASSQDTRTDTQYF
TRBJ2-3 | . | TRBV6-5 | . | TGTGCCAGCAGTTGGGGTTCTAGCACAGATACGCAGTATTTT | CASSWGSSTDTQYF
TRBJ2-2 | few | TRBV2 | . | TGTGCCAGCAGTTCTTGGACTCTAAACACCGGGGAGCTGTTTTTT | CASSSWTLNTGELFF
TRBJ2-7 | . | TRBV7-9 | . | TGTGCCAGCAGCCCGATTAGAGCCGAGGGACCTTCGGGCGAGCAGTACTTC | CASSPIRAEGPSGEQYF
TRBJ2-1 | . | TRBV7-9 | . | TGTGCCAGCAGCCCGGTAGGGGGGACCTACAATGAGCAGTTCTTC | CASSPVGGTYNEQFF
TRBJ2-5 | . | TRBV7-9 | . | TGTGCCAGCAGCTTAGCAGTAAACCAAGAGACCCAGTACTTC | CASSLAVNQETQYF
TRBJ2-1 | few | TRBV7-9 | . | TGTGCCAGCAGCTTAACCGGTTTTGGGGATGAGCAGTTCTTC | CASSLTGFGDEQFF
TRBJ2-5 | . | TRBV7-3 | . | TGTGCCAGCAGCTTAGCTGGGTCTCAAGAGACCCAGTACTTC | CASSLAGSQETQYF
TRBJ1-3 | few | TRBV28 | TRBD1 | TGTGCCAGCAGTCTTTCTGGGGGGACAGGATCCTCTGGAAACACCATATATTTT | CASSLSGGTGSSGNTIYF
TRBJ2-7 | few | TRBV7-6 | . | TGTGCCAGCAGCTTATCATCCAGTTCCTACGAGCAGTACTTC | CASSLSSSSYEQYF
TRBJ1-5 | few | TRBV7-9 | . | TGTGCCAGCAGCTACGGGTTAGGTCAGCCCCAGCATTTT | CASSYGLGQPQHF
TRBJ2-6 | . | TRBV28 | TRBD1 | TGTGCCAGCAGCTACCGACAGGGGAGGTTCTCTGGGGCCAACGTCCTGACTTTC | CASSYRQGRFSGANVLTF
TRBJ2-2 | . | TRBV6-1 | . | TGTGCCAGCAGACAACCAAGCACCGGGGAGCTGTTTTTT | CASRQPSTGELFF
TRBJ2-6 | many | TRBV28 | TRBD1 | TGTGCCAGCATGGACAGGGGGCAGGCTGGGGCCAACGTCCTGACTTTC | CASMDRGQAGANVLTF
TRBJ1-5 | few | TRBV7-2 | TRBD1 | TGTGCCAGCAGCTTTGCCGGGACAGGGGATCAGCCCCAGCATTTT | CASSFAGTGDQPQHF
TRBJ2-1 | few | TRBV19 | TRBD2 | TGTGCCAGTAGTCCCTGGACTAGCGATGAGCAGTTCTTC | CASSPWTSDEQFF
TRBJ2-5 | many | TRBV4-2 | . | TGTGCCAGCAGCCCACCAAGGTCTCAAGAGACCCAGTACTTC | CASSPPRSQETQYF
TRBJ2-5 | . | TRBV10-2 | TRBD1 | TGCGCCAGCAGCATGGGACAGAAGGAGACCCAGTACTTC | CASSMGQKETQYF
TRBJ1-1 | . | TRBV6-5 | . | TGTGCCAGCAGTTACAACCGACAGTCTGAAGCTTTCTTT | CASSYNRQSEAFF
TRBJ1-2 | few | TRBV28 | . | TGTGCCAGCAGTAGCTGGTTTGGGGACAACTATGGCTACACCTTC | CASSSWFGDNYGYTF
TRBJ2-7 | few | TRBV27 | TRBD2 | TGTGCCAGCAGCCGGACTAGCGTTAGCTCCTACGAGCAGTACTTC | CASSRTSVSSYEQYF
TRBJ2-7 | few | TRBV4-1 | TRBD2 | TGCGCCAGCAGCCAAGAGAGGACTAGCGGAACCTACGAGCAGTACTTC | CASSQERTSGTYEQYF
TRBJ1-1 | . | TRBV5-1 | . | TGCGCCAGCAGCCCAGGACAGTCTATGAACACTGAAGCTTTCTTT | CASSPGQSMNTEAFF
TRBJ2-1 | few | TRBV6-1 | . | TGTGCCAGCTCATCCCCTAGCACAGACAATGAGCAGTTCTTC | CASSSPSTDNEQFF
TRBJ2-5 | . | TRBV4-1 | TRBD2 | TGCGCCAGCAGCTTCCGGACTAGCGTAGAGACCCAGTACTTC | CASSFRTSVETQYF
TRBJ1-4 | few | TRBV29-1 | . | TGCAGCGCAACCCGGGAAGGGCAGGCAGATGAAAAACTGTTTTTT | CSATREGQADEKLFF
TRBJ2-7 | . | TRBV11-2 | . | TGTGCCAGCAGAGCTAGCCGGGTTAGCGACTACGAGCAGTACTTC | CASRASRVSDYEQYF
TRBJ1-1 | . | TRBV5-1 | TRBD1 | TGCGCCAGCAGCTTCGGGACAGGGACTGAAGCTTTCTTT | CASSFGTGTEAFF
TRBJ2-5 | . | TRBV5-6 | TRBD2 | TGTGCCAGCAGCTTGGCCCCTAGCGGGCAAGAGACCCAGTACTTC | CASSLAPSGQETQYF
TRBJ2-4 | few | TRBV18 | . | TGTGCCAGCTCACCTGGGACTGAACCTCGCCGGGGCATTCAGTACTTC | CASSPGTEPRRGIQYF
TRBJ1-2 | few | TRBV27 | . | TGTGCCAGCAGTTTCTCAGGGAACTATGGCTACACCTTC | CASSFSGNYGYTF
TRBJ2-7 | few | TRBV4-2 | TRBD1 | TGTGCCAGCAGCCAAGATCAGGGGGCGCGAGAGCAGTACTTC | CASSQDQGAREQYF
TRBJ1-4 | many | TRBV7-9 | . | TGTGCCAGCAGCTTTTACGAGGGCCTGTTTTTT | CASSFYEGLFF
TRBJ1-4 | few | TRBV5-6 | . | TGTGCCAGCAGCTTGCGACCCGTTGAGGAACTGTTTTTT | CASSLRPVEELFF
TRBJ2-3 | . | TRBV11-1 | . | TGTGCCAGCATCTCACAGCGGCAGGGTTTGGCAGATACGCAGTATTTT | CASISQRQGLADTQYF
TRBJ2-7 | . | TRBV7-2 | . | TGTGCCAGCAGCCTCTACCAAACGGCCGTTGGCGAGCAGTACTTC | CASSLYQTAVGEQYF
TRBJ1-1 | . | TRBV5-1 | . | TGCGCCAGCAGCTCCGCGAACACTGAAGCTTTCTTT | CASSSANTEAFF
TRBJ1-3 | few | TRBV6-5 | . | TGTGCCAGCAGACCAGACAGCCGAAACACCATATATTTT | CASRPDSRNTIYF
TRBJ2-1 | few | TRBV7-9 | TRBD1 | TGTGCCAGCAGCTTTACAGGGGGCAGGAATGAGCAGTTCTTC | CASSFTGGRNEQFF
TRBJ1-1 | few | TRBV7-3 | . | TGTGCCAGCAGCTTAAATAGACAGCCGAACACTGAAGCTTTCTTT | CASSLNRQPNTEAFF
TRBJ1-1 | . | TRBV19 | . | TGTGCCAGTAGTATGGCCAACTTGAACACTGAAGCTTTCTTT | CASSMANLNTEAFF
TRBJ2-1 | . | TRBV28 | TRBD1 | TGTGCCAGCATTCTCGGGACAGGGGGCTACAATGAGCAGTTCTTC | CASILGTGGYNEQFF
TRBJ1-3 | . | TRBV4-1 | TRBD1 | TGCGCCAGCAGCCGCCCCGGGACAGAAGGAAACACCATATATTTT | CASSRPGTEGNTIYF
TRBJ1-5 | . | TRBV4-1 | . | TGCGCCAGCAGCCAAGAATCACCAAATCAGCCCCAGCATTTT | CASSQESPNQPQHF
TRBJ2-1 | . | TRBV5-4 | . | TGTGCCAGCAGCCAAGATCGATTCAATGAGCAGTTCTTC | CASSQDRFNEQFF
TRBJ1-2 | few | TRBV7-9 | . | TGTGCCAGCAGCTTATGGGAGGCCAGCCTTAATTACTATGGCTACACCTTC | CASSLWEASLNYYGYTF
TRBJ1-1 | . | TRBV18 | TRBD1 | TGTGCCAGCTCACCCGGGACAGGGGTGAACACTGAAGCTTTCTTT | CASSPGTGVNTEAFF
TRBJ2-1 | few | TRBV28 | . | TGTGCCAGCAGTTCATATCGGGCGTACAATGAGCAGTTCTTC | CASSSYRAYNEQFF
TRBJ2-6 | few | TRBV28 | TRBD2 | TGTGCCAGCAGTTCATATACTCGGGGGGCTGGGGCCAACGTCCTGACTTTC | CASSSYTRGAGANVLTF
TRBJ2-1 | many | TRBV2 | TRBD1 | TGTGCCAGCAGCGGACAGGGGCGGGAGCAGTTCTTC | CASSGQGREQFF
TRBJ2-1 | many | TRBV10-3 | TRBD1 | TGTGCCACCCAATCCCTACAGGGGGCTAATGATGAGCAGTTCTTC | CATQSLQGANDEQFF
TRBJ1-1 | few | TRBV6-6 | . | TGTGCCACCCATCAGTTACAGGGCTCTGAAGCTTTCTTT | CATHQLQGSEAFF
TRBJ2-3 | many | TRBV5-4 | . | TGTGCCAGCAGCTTGCAAGCCCGTGGGGATACGCAGTATTTT | CASSLQARGDTQYF